This T cell receptor (beta chain) was found in a study of blood T cell repertoires in COVID-19. The assay was immunoSEQ multiplex PCR, and TCRdb's table has in-frame clones only and misses some. The data show hundreds of thousands of clones, around 88% seen once. The germline V gene has CDR1 GTSNPN and CDR2 SVGIG (reference sequence). Trimming took 4 bases from V and 0 from J; bases not matched to a gene: 3. This CDR3 contains 13 residues. This clone has more than one count but fewer than ten. The sequence derives from a woman aged 40 to 50 who had recovered from COVID-19. The sample taken for sequencing was PBMCs or T cells enriched from blood (not recorded which). This chain joins TRBV30 and TRBJ2-7, with 7 nucleotides matching TRBD1. This chain's CDR3 is CAWKDRSSYEQYF. CDR3 coding DNA: TGTGCCTGGAAGGACAGGAGCTCCTACGAGCAGTACTTC.